Listed here is a single T cell receptor beta chain. Antigen: not known. Memory CD4+ cells were defined as CD4+CD45RO+CD25-. The V and J ends lost 4 bases and 2 bases respectively, with 9 bases between them. Germline V CDR1 and CDR2: MGHRA, YSYEKL. The CDR3 sequence is 13 residues long. Semi-nested PCR with Nested Universal Primer A followed constant-region reverse priming of full-length variable regions. TCRdb reprocessed the 5' RACE reads with MiXCR, giving one entry per CDR3 protein. The repertoire holds roughly 44,000 distinct CDR3 sequences, with less than 30% as singletons. Study results and caveats: Tumor memory CD4+ T cell TCR gene usage was found to cluster with blood and lymph node memory CD4+ cells and with lymph node naive CD4+ cells. Tumor-infiltrating Treg TCR alpha and beta sequences overlapped most with tumor naive CD4+ T cells, then blood naive.

J is TRBJ2-7 and V is TRBV4-1; no clear D. The sequenced sample consisted of memory CD4+ T cells sorted from a lymph node. Noted subset: memory CD4+ T cells, CD4+CD45RO+CD25-. The TCR was taken from a female donor with breast cancer. CDR3 DNA sequence: TGCGCCAGCAGCCGGTTGGGCACCTACGAGCAGTACTTC. Protein product: CASSRLGTYEQYF.